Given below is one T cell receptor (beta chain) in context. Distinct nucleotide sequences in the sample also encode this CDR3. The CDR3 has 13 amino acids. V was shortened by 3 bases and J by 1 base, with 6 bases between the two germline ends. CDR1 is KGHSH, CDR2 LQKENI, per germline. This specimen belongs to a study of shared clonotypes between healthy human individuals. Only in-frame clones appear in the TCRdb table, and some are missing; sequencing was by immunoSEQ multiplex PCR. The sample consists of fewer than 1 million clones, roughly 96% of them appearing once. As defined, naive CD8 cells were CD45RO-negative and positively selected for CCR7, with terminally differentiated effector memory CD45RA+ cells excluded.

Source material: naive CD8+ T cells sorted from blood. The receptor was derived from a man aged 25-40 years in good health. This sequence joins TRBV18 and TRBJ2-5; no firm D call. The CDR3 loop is CASSPPPQETQYF. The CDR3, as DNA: TGTGCCAGCTCACCTCCTCCCCAAGAGACCCAGTACTTC.